This T cell receptor beta chain derives from a study of early stage breast cancer tumors. Study summary: Samples were sequenced at about 10-fold average coverage.

Study-level findings and limits: Compared with adjacent normal breast tissue, tumors showed roughly 2.4-fold greater T cell density and higher clonality.

This clone was observed a few times. Antigen: not known. Sequenced by immunoSEQ multiplex PCR; TCRdb stores in-frame clones only, minus some. The sample includes under 45,000 clones, roughly 69% seen only once; the top ten take around 7.2%. J was trimmed by 7 bases and V by 5 bases; bases with no gene match: 9. Germline V gives CDR1 SGHAT, CDR2 FQNNGV. The length of the CDR3 is 14 residues. Input material: blood. The chain has TRBV11-2 and TRBJ2-7; TRBD1 aligns across 9 bases. The source of this sequence is a person in their fifties with breast cancer. The CDR3 nucleotides read TGTGCCAGCAGCCGGTCGGGACAGGGTTTGGAGCAGTACTTC. Its translation: CASSRSGQGLEQYF.